This T cell receptor (beta chain) was identified in a study of shared clonotypes between healthy human individuals. Whole-study results and caveats: Of the naive CD4 clonotypes, about 5.4% were shared across a few donors. Naive subsets tended to show greater estimated richness than memory subsets. A limitation of the genetic and exposure-history diversity represented arose from few donors.

Germline values: CDR1 SGHDN, CDR2 FVKESK. This CDR3 spans 13 amino acids. Trimming removed 6 bases at V and 2 bases at J, with 5 bases between. Details on this clone: Its specificity is unknown.

Those who donated were healthy HIV-negative adults, with no recent acute infections or vaccinations reported. Using immunoSEQ multiplex PCR, the repertoire was profiled, and TCRdb retains in-frame clones only, with some absent. This sample has around 2.5 million clones, with 93% found just once. The origin of this receptor is a man in his late teens or twenties in good health. Some clones in this sample may be carry-over from other donors' samples. The rearrangement uses TRBV14 and TRBJ2-6; D is unclear. Source material: naive CD4+ T cells from PBMCs. Subset given: CD45RA+ positively selected. This CDR3 is CASRNTGANVLTF. For the CDR3, the DNA is TGTGCCAGCAGAAACACTGGGGCCAACGTCCTGACTTTC.